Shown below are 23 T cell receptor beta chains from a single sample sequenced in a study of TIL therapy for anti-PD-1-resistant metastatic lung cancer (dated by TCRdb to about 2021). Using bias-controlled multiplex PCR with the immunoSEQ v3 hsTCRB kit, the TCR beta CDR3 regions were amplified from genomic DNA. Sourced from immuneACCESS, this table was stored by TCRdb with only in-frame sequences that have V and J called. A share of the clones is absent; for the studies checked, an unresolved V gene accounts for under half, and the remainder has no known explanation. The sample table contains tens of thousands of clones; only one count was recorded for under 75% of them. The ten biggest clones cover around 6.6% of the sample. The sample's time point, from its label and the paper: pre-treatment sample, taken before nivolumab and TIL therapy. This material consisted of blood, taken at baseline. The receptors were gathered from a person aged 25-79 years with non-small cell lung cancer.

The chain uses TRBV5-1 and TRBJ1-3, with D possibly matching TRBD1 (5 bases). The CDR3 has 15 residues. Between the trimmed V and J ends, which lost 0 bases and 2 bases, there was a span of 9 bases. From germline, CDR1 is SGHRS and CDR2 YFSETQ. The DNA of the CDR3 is TGCGCCAGCAGCTTGGATGTGGGGGCTGGAAACACCATATATTTT. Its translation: CASSLDVGAGNTIYF. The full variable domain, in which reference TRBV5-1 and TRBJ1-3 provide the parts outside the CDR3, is KAGVTQTPRYLIKTRGQQVTLSCSPISGHRSVSWYQQTPGQGLQFLFEYFSETQRNKGNFPGRFSGRQFSNSRSEMNVSTLELGDSALYLCASSLDVGAGNTIYFGEGSWLTVV.

The CDR3 nucleotides read TGTGCCACCCTTGGGTGGGACAACTCTGGAAACACCATATATTTT. Translated: CATLGWDNSGNTIYF. The rearrangement joins TRBV10-3 to TRBJ1-3, with D tentatively TRBD1 (6 bases). In germline, CDR1 is ENHRY, CDR2 SYGVKD. CDR3 size: 15 residues. V was cut by 10 bases and J by 0 bases, with 16 bases left in between.

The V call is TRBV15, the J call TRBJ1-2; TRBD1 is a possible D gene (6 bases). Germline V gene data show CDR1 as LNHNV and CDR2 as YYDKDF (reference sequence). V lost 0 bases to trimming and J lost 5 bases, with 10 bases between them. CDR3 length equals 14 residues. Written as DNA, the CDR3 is TGTGCCACCAGCAGAGATCAGGGGAAGTATGGCTACACCTTC. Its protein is CATSRDQGKYGYTF.

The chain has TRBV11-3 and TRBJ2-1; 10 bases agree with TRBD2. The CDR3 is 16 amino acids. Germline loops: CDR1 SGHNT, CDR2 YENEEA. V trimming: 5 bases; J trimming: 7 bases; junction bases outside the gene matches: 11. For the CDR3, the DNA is TGTGCCAGCAGCCGTCTAGCGGGAGAGGCTTCGAATGAGCAGTTCTTC. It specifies CASSRLAGEASNEQFF.

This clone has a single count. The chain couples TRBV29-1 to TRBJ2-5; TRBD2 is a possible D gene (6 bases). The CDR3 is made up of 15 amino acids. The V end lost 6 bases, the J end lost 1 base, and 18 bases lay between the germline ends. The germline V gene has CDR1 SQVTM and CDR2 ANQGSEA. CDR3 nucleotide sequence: TGCAGCGTCGCAACTAGCTATGGGCCCCAAGAGACCCAGTACTTC. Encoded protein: CSVATSYGPQETQYF.

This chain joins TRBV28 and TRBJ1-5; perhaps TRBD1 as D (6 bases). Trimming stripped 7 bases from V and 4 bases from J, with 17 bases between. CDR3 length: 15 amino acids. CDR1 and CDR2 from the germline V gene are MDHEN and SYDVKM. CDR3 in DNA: TGTGCCAGCACCCTTAGGGGGGGCTCGAATCAGCCCCAGCATTTT. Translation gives CASTLRGGSNQPQHF.

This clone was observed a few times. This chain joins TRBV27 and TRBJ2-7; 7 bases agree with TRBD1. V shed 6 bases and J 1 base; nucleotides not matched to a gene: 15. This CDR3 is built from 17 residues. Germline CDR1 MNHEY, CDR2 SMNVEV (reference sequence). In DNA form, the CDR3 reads TGTGCCAGCAGCAAGAACACGCCCGACAGGGCTTCCTACGAGCAGTACTTC. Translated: CASSKNTPDRASYEQYF.

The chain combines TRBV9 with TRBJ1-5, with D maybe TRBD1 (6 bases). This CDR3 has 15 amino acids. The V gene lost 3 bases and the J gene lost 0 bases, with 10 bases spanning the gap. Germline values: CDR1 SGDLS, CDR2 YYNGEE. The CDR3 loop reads CASSATGFSNQPQHF. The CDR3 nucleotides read TGTGCCAGCAGCGCTACAGGGTTTAGCAATCAGCCCCAGCATTTT. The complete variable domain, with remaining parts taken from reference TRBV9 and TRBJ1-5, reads DSGVTQTPKHLITATGQRVTLRCSPRSGDLSVYWYQQSLDQGLQFLIQYYNGEERAKGNILERFSAQQFPDLHSELNLSSLELGDSALYFCASSATGFSNQPQHFGDGTRLSIL.

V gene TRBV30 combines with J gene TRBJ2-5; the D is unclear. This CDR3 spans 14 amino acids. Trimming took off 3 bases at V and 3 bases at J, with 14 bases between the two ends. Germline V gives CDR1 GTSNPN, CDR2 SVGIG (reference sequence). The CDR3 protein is CAWSVGRSEETQYF. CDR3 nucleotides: TGTGCCTGGAGCGTAGGTCGCTCGGAAGAGACCCAGTACTTC.

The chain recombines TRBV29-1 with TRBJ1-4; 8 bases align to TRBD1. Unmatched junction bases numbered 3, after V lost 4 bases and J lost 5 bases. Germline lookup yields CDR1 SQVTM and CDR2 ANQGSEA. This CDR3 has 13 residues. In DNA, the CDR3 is TGCAGCGTTGGAGGACAGGGAAATGAAAAACTGTTTTTT. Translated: CSVGGQGNEKLFF. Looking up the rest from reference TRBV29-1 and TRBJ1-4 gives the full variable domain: SAVISQKPSRDICQRGTSLTIQCQVDSQVTMMFWYRQQPGQSLTLIATANQGSEATYESGFVIDKFPISRPNLTFSTLTVSNMSPEDSSIYLCSVGGQGNEKLFFGSGTQLSVL.

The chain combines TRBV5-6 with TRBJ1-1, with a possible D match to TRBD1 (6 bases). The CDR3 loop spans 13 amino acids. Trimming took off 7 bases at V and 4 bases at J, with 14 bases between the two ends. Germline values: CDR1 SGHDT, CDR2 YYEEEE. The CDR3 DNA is TGTGCCAGCCGCTACAGGGAGGGCACTGAAGCTTTCTTT. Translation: CASRYREGTEAFF. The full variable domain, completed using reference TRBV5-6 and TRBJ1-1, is DAGVTQSPTHLIKTRGQQVTLRCSPKSGHDTVSWYQQALGQGPQFIFQYYEEEERQRGNFPDRFSGHQFPNYSSELNVNALLLGDSALYLCASRYREGTEAFFGQGTRLTVV.

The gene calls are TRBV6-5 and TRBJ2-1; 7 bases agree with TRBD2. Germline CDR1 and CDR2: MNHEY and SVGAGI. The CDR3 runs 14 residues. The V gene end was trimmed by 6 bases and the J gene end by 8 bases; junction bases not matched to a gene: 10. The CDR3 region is CASRPGTTLDEQFF. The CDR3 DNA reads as TGTGCCAGCAGACCCGGGACTACCCTCGATGAGCAGTTCTTC.

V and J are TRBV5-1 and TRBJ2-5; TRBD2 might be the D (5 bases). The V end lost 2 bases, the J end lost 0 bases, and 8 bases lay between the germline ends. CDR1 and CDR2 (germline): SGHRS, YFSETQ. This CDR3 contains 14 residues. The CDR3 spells CASSFEGHQETQYF. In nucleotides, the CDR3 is TGCGCCAGCAGCTTTGAGGGTCACCAAGAGACCCAGTACTTC.

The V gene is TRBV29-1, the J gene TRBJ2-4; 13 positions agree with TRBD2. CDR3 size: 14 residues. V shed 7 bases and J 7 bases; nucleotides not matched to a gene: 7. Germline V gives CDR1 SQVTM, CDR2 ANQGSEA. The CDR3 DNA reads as TGCAGCGCCCGGACTAGCGGGGGCTCCAACATTCAGTACTTC. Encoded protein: CSARTSGGSNIQYF.

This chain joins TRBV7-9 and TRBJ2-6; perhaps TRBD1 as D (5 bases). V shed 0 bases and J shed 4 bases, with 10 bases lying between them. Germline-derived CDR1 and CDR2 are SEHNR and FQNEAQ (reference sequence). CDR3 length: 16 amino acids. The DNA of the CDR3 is TGTGCCAGCAGCTTAGCCTTTGGGGCCGGGGCCAACGTCCTGACTTTC. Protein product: CASSLAFGAGANVLTF.

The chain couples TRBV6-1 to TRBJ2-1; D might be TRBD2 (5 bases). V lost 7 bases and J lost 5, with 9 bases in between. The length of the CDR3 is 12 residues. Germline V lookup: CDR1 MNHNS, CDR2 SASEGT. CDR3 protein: CASIKEDNEQFF. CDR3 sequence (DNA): TGTGCCAGCATCAAGGAGGACAATGAGCAGTTCTTC.

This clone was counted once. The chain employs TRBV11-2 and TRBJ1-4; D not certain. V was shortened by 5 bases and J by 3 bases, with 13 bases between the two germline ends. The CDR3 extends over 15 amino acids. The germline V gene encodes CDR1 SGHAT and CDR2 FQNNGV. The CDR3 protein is CASSDPGSANEKLFF. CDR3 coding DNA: TGTGCCAGCAGCGACCCTGGGTCAGCTAATGAAAAACTGTTTTTT.

CDR3 coding DNA: TGTGCCAGCAGCCCGATTGCTAGCGGGAAAATGAGGTATGAGCAGTTCTTC. Residues: CASSPIASGKMRYEQFF. The rearrangement joins TRBV11-3 to TRBJ2-1, with 9 bases matching TRBD2. The CDR3 sequence is 17 residues long. With 5 bases clipped from V and 8 bases from J, the junction kept 16 bases outside the gene matches. Germline V gene sequence: CDR1 SGHNT, CDR2 YENEEA.

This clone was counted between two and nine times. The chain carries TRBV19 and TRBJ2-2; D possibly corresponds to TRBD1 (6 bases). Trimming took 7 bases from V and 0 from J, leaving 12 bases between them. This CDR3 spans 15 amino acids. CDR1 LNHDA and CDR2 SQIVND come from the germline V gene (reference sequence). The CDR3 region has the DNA TGTGCCAGTAAGAGGACAGCATCGAACACCGGGGAGCTGTTTTTT. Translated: CASKRTASNTGELFF.

For the CDR3, the DNA is TGTGCCTGGGGTTCCATCGCGGGGGATGAGCAGTTCTTC. Translating it yields CAWGSIAGDEQFF. V is TRBV30 and J is TRBJ2-1; the match to TRBD2 covers 7 bases. Trimming at V came to 5 bases and at J to 8 bases, leaving 9 bases not matched to a gene. The CDR3 spans 13 residues. Germline assignment: CDR1 GTSNPN and CDR2 SVGIG (reference sequence).

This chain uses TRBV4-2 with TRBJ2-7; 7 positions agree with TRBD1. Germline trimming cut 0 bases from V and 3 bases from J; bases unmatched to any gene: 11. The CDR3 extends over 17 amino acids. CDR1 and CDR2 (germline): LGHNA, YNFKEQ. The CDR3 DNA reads TGTGCCAGCAGCCAAGACCCGGCCGGACAGGCCATCTACGAGCAGTACTTC. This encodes CASSQDPAGQAIYEQYF.

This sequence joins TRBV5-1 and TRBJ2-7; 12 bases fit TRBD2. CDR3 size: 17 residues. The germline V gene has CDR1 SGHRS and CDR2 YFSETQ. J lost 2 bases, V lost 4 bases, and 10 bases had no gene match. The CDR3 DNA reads TGCGCCAGCAGCGCGGCCTACACTAGCGGGGGGACCTACGAGCAGTACTTC. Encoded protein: CASSAAYTSGGTYEQYF.

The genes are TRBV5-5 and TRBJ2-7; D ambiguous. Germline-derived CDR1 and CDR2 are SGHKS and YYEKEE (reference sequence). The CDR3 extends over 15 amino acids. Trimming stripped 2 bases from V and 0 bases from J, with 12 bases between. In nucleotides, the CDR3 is TGTGCCAGCAGCTTACGCACAGAGGCCTCCTACGAGCAGTACTTC. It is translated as CASSLRTEASYEQYF.